Listed below are T cell receptor beta chains from one sample, sequenced in a study of cytomegalovirus exposure and HLA in healthy donors. Profiling relied on immunoSEQ multiplex PCR, and the TCRdb table lists in-frame clones only, not all of them. The sample holds some 190,000 clones, roughly 82% seen once. The specimen was PBMCs. The receptors originated from a man aged 40-55 years in good health and CMV-seronegative. CDR3s include the opening cysteine and the closing phenylalanine or tryptophan. Fields, in order: CDR3 length, V gene, CDR3 protein.

len: 14
v_gene: TRBV4-1
CDR3aa: CASSQDGAPYGYTF

len: 18
v_gene: TRBV7-2
CDR3aa: CASSPQQTGGLTNYGYTF

len: 17
v_gene: TRBV4-1
CDR3aa: CASSQGLAGSPQETQYF

len: 15
v_gene: TRBV4-2
CDR3aa: CASSQLAGGSGEQFF

len: 13
v_gene: TRBV7-9
CDR3aa: CASSLGQGDTQYF

len: 13
v_gene: TRBV2
CDR3aa: CASLAGVLNEQFF

len: 15
v_gene: TRBV6-5
CDR3aa: CASSYGDRGDSPLHF

len: 15
v_gene: TRBV2
CDR3aa: CASSGTKPFNYGYTF

len: 14
v_gene: TRBV29-1
CDR3aa: CSARTGGLTGELFF

len: 14
v_gene: TRBV30
CDR3aa: CAWSLTGSNQPQHF

len: 16
v_gene: TRBV5-8
CDR3aa: CASSRGQGGTNYGYTF

len: 15
v_gene: TRBV10-3
CDR3aa: CAISVDSAQNYGYTF

len: 14
v_gene: TRBV7-9
CDR3aa: CSSSPPWAEQKLFF

len: 13
v_gene: TRBV11-3
CDR3aa: CASSATGAYGYTF

len: 12
v_gene: TRBV4-3
CDR3aa: CASSPGSGEQYF

len: 13
v_gene: TRBV2
CDR3aa: CASRRGGSETQYF

len: 14
v_gene: TRBV5-1
CDR3aa: CASSPSGGPGELFF

len: 13
v_gene: TRBV5-6
CDR3aa: CASSLTLNNEQFF

len: 15
v_gene: TRBV28
CDR3aa: CASSPLGQVKEYLYF

len: 20
v_gene: TRBV27
CDR3aa: CASSVSQVIQYLPHTDTQYF

len: 13
v_gene: TRBV18
CDR3aa: CASSPAPGDTQYF

len: 14
v_gene: TRBV5-4
CDR3aa: CASSPGQPDILYTF

len: 13
v_gene: TRBV9
CDR3aa: CASSIREGGELFF

len: 15
v_gene: TRBV18
CDR3aa: CASSPTGDSNQPQHF

len: 18
v_gene: TRBV5-3
CDR3aa: CARSLEGGRGTANTEAFF

len: 14
v_gene: TRBV28
CDR3aa: CASSFLQGTDTQYF

len: 12
v_gene: TRBV27
CDR3aa: CASSLYEDEQYF

len: 15
v_gene: TRBV4-2
CDR3aa: CASSQEPGTGNTIYF

len: 12
v_gene: TRBV7-8
CDR3aa: CASSLGAGDLHF

len: 15
v_gene: TRBV27
CDR3aa: CASSLRSGQSYEQYF

len: 16
v_gene: TRBV19
CDR3aa: CASTTEGLRAKNIQYF

len: 15
v_gene: TRBV19
CDR3aa: CASSLLTGVHQPQHF

len: 14
v_gene: TRBV5-4
CDR3aa: CASSRTGANTEAFF

len: 14
v_gene: TRBV5-4
CDR3aa: CASTLGQELNGYTF